Below are 15 T cell receptor beta chains sequenced from a single sample in a study of human T cells and chemical hapten exposure. Regarding time point: pre-sensitization, week 0. Treatment defined: therapeutic diphenylcyclopropenone sensitization with weekly scalp DPC. Using its own MiXCR run on the RACE reads, TCRdb lists one record per CDR3 protein. Here the sample spans around 300,000 distinct CDR3 sequences, about 7.7% being singletons. Material: whole blood, obtained in connection with sensitization to the hapten diphenylcyclopropenone (DPC). These receptors were obtained from a man aged 18 to 30 with alopecia areata. Some clones in this sample may be carry-over from other donors' samples.

This clonotype showed up just a few times. The chain has TRBV29-1 and TRBJ2-5; TRBD2 might be the D (5 bases). CDR1 SQVTM and CDR2 ANQGSEA come from the germline V gene. The CDR3 has 12 residues. The V and J ends lost 5 bases and 4 bases respectively, with 11 bases between them. The DNA of the CDR3 is TGCAGCGTTCTCGCAGGAGGAGAGACCCAGTACTTC. It is translated as CSVLAGGETQYF.

The gene calls are TRBV6-2 or TRBV6-3 and TRBJ2-7; D is unresolved. Germline V gene sequence: CDR1 MNHEY, CDR2 SVGEGT. The CDR3 loop spans 12 amino acids. V lost 6 bases and J lost 4, with 10 bases in between. Here the CDR3 DNA reads TGTGCCAGCAGAAACTCGCCTTACGAGCAGTACTTC. Amino acids: CASRNSPYEQYF.

This clonotype has only a few counts. V is TRBV24-1 and J is TRBJ1-5; 7 bases agree with TRBD1. The CDR3 runs 16 residues. J gave up 2 bases and V 2 bases, and 5 bases lay outside the gene matches. Germline values: CDR1 KGHDR, CDR2 SFDVKD. The CDR3 loop reads CATSDSQGDGNQPQHF. The CDR3, as DNA: TGTGCCACCAGTGATTCCCAGGGGGACGGCAATCAGCCCCAGCATTTT.

V gene TRBV25-1 combines with J gene TRBJ1-6; a possible D gene is TRBD1 (6 bases). Germline-derived CDR1 and CDR2 are MGHDK and SYGVNS. There are 14 residues in the CDR3. Trimming pared 6 bases from V and 5 bases from J, leaving 11 bases between. The CDR3 region has the DNA TGTGCCAGCAGCAGGGGAAGAAATAATTCACCCCTCCACTTT. This encodes CASSRGRNNSPLHF.

This clonotype was seen more than once but under ten times. This chain uses TRBV10-3 with TRBJ2-3, with 12 bases identical to TRBD2. Germline lookup yields CDR1 ENHRY and CDR2 SYGVKD. J was trimmed by 1 base and V by 6 bases; bases with no gene match: 5. This CDR3 contains 16 residues. CDR3 coding DNA: TGTGCCATCAGCCTGAGGACTAGCGGGGGCACAGATACGCAGTATTTT. Its translation is CAISLRTSGGTDTQYF.

The chain links TRBV20-1 to TRBJ2-1, with 14 bases matching TRBD2. CDR1 DFQATT and CDR2 SNEGSKA come from the germline V gene (reference sequence). The V and J ends lost 0 bases and 5 bases, in that order; junction bases with no gene match: 6. The CDR3 sequence is 17 residues long. The CDR3 DNA is TGCAGTGCTAGAGATCCGGGACTAGCGGGGGCCAACAATGAGCAGTTCTTC. This encodes CSARDPGLAGANNEQFF.

The chain uses TRBV6-2 or TRBV6-3 and TRBJ2-2; possible D gene TRBD2, 5 bases. CDR1 is MNHEY and CDR2 is SVGEGT in the germline V gene. This CDR3 is 13 amino acids long. V was clipped by 7 bases and J by 4 bases, with 10 bases between them. CDR3 amino acids: CASTADFTGELFF. CDR3 nucleotide sequence: TGTGCCAGCACCGCGGACTTCACCGGGGAGCTGTTTTTT.

In this sample, this clonotype turned up many times. The chain uses TRBV4-3 and TRBJ2-5, with D possibly TRBD2 on 6 matching bases. The CDR3 has 17 residues. Trimming shortened V by 0 bases and J by 0 bases, and 14 bases separated the two germline ends. CDR1 and CDR2 from the germline V gene are LGHNA and YSLEER. The DNA for the CDR3 is TGCGCCAGCAGCCAAGATCCATGGCTAGCGAACCAAGAGACCCAGTACTTC. It codes for CASSQDPWLANQETQYF.

This rearrangement joins TRBV20-1 to TRBJ2-7, with D unclear. Germline V gene data show CDR1 as DFQATT and CDR2 as SNEGSKA (reference sequence). Between the trimmed V and J ends, which lost 3 bases and 3 bases, there was a span of 12 bases. The CDR3 sequence is 13 residues long. CDR3 nucleotides: TGCAGTGCTAGGGACCCGCTGCACTACGAGCAGTACTTC. It specifies CSARDPLHYEQYF.

The chain is built from TRBV7-9 and TRBJ2-1; a weak D match, TRBD2 (7 bases). CDR3 length: 13 residues. V was cut by 6 bases and J by 10 bases, with 16 bases left in between. Germline CDR1 reads SEHNR; CDR2 reads FQNEAQ (reference sequence). DNA for the CDR3: TGTGCCAGCAGTCGCGGGGGCGGCGGGGAGCAGTTCTTC. The encoded protein is CASSRGGGGEQFF.

The table lists this clonotype with a few counts. This sequence joins TRBV7-2 and TRBJ2-4; no clear D gene. Germline lookup yields CDR1 SGHTA and CDR2 FQGNSA. The CDR3 runs 12 residues. Trimming shortened V by 5 bases and J by 6 bases, and 8 bases separated the two germline ends. The CDR3: CASSTPRNIQYF. As DNA, the CDR3 is TGTGCCAGCAGCACTCCCAGAAACATTCAGTACTTC.

This chain uses TRBV3-1 with TRBJ2-7; D is possibly TRBD2 (6 bases). V was trimmed by 1 base and J by 6 bases, leaving 10 bases between them. Looked up from germline, CDR1 is LGHDT and CDR2 is YNNKEL (reference sequence). This CDR3 has 13 residues. The DNA for the CDR3 is TGTGCCAGCAGCCAAGTTCTGGGGGGCGAGCAGTACTTC. It specifies CASSQVLGGEQYF.

Only a few counts were recorded for this clonotype. The V and J genes are TRBV14 and TRBJ1-4, with D hard to call. The germline CDR1 and CDR2 sequences are SGHDN and FVKESK. CDR3 length equals 15 residues. The germline V and J ends were trimmed by 4 bases and 4 bases, with 13 bases remaining between them. In nucleotides, the CDR3 is TGTGCCAGCAGCCGAAAGGCCCCGATTAATGAAAAACTGTTTTTT. Translated, it gives CASSRKAPINEKLFF.

The J gene is TRBJ1-1, the V gene TRBV6-5; a weak D match, TRBD1 (5 bases). The germline CDR1 and CDR2 sequences are MNHEY and SVGAGI. The CDR3 is made up of 15 amino acids. Trimming removed 2 bases at V and 0 bases at J, with 10 bases between. The CDR3 spells CASSYGAGMNTEAFF. CDR3 DNA: TGTGCCAGCAGTTACGGTGCAGGGATGAACACTGAAGCTTTCTTT.

In DNA, the CDR3 is TGCAGTGCTAGCGGTGACATGGTTAATGAAAAACTGTTTTTT. Its protein product is CSASGDMVNEKLFF. The rearrangement links TRBV20-1 to TRBJ1-4; D gene ambiguous. The CDR3 is 14 residues long. The germline CDR1 and CDR2 sequences are DFQATT and SNEGSKA (reference sequence). Trimming removed 3 bases at V and 4 bases at J, with 12 bases between.